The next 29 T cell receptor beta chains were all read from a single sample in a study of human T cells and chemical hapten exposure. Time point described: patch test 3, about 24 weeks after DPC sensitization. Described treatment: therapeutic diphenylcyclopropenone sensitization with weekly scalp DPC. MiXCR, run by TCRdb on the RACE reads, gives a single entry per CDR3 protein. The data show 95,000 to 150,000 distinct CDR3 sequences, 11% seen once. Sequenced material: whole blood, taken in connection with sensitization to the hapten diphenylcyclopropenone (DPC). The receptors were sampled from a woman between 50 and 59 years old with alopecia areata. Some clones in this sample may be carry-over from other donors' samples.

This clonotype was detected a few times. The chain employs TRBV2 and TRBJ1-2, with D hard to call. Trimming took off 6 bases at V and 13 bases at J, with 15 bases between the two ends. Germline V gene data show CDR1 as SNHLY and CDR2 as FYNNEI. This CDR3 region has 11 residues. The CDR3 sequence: CASRDRPGFTF. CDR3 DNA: TGTGCCAGCAGGGACCGACCGGGATTCACCTTC.

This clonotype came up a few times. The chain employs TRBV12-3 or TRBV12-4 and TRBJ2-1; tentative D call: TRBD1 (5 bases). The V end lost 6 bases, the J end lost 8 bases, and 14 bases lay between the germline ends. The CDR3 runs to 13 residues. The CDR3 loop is CASSSAGIDEQFF. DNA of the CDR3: TGTGCCAGCAGCTCTGCAGGGATCGATGAGCAGTTCTTC.

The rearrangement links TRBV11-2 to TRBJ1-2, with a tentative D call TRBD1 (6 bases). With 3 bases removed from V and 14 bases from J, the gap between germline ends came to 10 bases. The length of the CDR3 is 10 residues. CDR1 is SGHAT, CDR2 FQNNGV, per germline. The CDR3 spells CASSLGDITF. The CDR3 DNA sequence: TGTGCCAGCAGCTTGGGGGACATTACCTTC.

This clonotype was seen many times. CDR3 in amino acids: CASSDPRTSGETQYF. CDR3 bases: TGTGCCAGCAGTGATCCCCGGACTAGCGGAGAGACCCAGTACTTC. This chain connects TRBV25-1 to TRBJ2-5; 10 positions agree with TRBD2. From germline, CDR1 is MGHDK and CDR2 SYGVNS. CDR3 length: 15 amino acids. V shed 3 bases, J shed 4 bases, and the junction held 5 bases outside the gene matches.

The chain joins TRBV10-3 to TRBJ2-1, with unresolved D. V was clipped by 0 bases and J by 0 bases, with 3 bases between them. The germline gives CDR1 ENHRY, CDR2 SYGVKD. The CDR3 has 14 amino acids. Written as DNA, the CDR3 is TGTGCCATCAGTGAGTCAAGCTCCTACAATGAGCAGTTCTTC. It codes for CAISESSSYNEQFF.

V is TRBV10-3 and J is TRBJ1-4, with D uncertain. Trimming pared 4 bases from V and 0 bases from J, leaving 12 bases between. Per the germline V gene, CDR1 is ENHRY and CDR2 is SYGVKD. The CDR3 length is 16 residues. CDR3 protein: CAISAAGSATNEKLFF. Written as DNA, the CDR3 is TGTGCCATCAGTGCGGCAGGCTCTGCAACTAATGAAAAACTGTTTTTT.

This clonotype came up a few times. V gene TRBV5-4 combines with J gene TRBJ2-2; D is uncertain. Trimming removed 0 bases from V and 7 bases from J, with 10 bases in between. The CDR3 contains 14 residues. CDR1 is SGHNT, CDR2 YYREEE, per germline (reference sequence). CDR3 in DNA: TGTGCCAGCAGCTTGGTTCTCGCTGGCGGGGAGCTGTTTTTT. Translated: CASSLVLAGGELFF.

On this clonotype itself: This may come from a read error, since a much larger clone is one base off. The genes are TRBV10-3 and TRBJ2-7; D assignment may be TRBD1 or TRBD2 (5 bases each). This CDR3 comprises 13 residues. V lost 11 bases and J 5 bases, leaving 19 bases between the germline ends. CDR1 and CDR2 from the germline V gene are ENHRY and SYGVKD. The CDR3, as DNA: TGTGCCGTCCGGGACGGGACGTTTGACGAGCAGTACTTC. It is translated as CAVRDGTFDEQYF.

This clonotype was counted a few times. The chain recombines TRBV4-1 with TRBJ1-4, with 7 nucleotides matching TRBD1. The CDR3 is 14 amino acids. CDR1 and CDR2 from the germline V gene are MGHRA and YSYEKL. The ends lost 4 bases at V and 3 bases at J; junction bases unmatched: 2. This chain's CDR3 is CASSRTGSNEKLFF. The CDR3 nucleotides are TGCGCCAGCAGCCGGACAGGCTCTAATGAAAAACTGTTTTTT.

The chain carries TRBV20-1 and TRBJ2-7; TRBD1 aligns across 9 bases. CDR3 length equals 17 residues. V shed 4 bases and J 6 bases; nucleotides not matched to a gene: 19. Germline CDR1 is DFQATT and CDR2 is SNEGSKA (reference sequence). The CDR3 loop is CSATNSHPGTGIREQYF. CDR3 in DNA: TGCAGTGCTACCAACTCCCACCCCGGGACAGGGATCCGCGAGCAGTACTTC.

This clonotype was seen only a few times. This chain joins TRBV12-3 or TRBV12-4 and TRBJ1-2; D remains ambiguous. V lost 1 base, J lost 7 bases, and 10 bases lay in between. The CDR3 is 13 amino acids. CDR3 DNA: TGTGCCAGCAGTTTAGACACCGGTAGTGGCTACACCTTC. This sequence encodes CASSLDTGSGYTF.

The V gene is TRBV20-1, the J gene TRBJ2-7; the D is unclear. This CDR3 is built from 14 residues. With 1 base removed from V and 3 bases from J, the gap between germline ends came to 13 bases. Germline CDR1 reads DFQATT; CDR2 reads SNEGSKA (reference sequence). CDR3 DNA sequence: TGCAGTGCTAGAGGACGGGCGGAACTCTACGAGCAGTACTTC. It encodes CSARGRAELYEQYF.

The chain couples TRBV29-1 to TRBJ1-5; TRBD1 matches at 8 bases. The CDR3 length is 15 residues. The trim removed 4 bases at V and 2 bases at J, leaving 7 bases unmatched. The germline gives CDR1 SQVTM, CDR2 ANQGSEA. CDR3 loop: CSVGGGTGGNQPQHF. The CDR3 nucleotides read TGCAGCGTTGGGGGTGGGACAGGCGGCAATCAGCCCCAGCATTTT.

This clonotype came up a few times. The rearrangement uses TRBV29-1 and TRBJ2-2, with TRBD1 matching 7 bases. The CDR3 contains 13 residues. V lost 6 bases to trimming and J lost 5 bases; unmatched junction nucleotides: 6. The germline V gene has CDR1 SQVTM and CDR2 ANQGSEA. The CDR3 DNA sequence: TGCAGCGTCGCGACAGGGATGACCGGGGAGCTGTTTTTT. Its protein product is CSVATGMTGELFF.

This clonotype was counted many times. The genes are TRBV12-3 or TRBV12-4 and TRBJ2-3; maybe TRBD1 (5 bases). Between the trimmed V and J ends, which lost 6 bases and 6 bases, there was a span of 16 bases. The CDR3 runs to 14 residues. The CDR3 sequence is CASSSGALGDTQYF. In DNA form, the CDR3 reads TGTGCCAGCAGCTCTGGGGCTCTGGGCGATACGCAGTATTTT.

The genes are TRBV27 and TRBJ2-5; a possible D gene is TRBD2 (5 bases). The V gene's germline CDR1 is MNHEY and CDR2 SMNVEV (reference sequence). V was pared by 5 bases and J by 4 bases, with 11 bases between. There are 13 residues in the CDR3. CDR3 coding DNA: TGTGCCAGCAGTCCAGGACTTGCAGAGACCCAGTACTTC. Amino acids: CASSPGLAETQYF.

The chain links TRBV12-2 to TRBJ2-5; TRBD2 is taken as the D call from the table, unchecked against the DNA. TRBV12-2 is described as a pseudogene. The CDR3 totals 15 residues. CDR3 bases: TGTGCAAGTCGCTTGGGGCAGGAGGGCCCGGAGACCCAGTACTTC. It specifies CASRLGQEGPETQYF.

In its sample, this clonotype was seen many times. The CDR3 loop reads CASSFGQGTDTQYF. The CDR3 nucleotides are TGTGCCAGCAGCTTCGGACAGGGCACAGATACGCAGTATTTT. The gene calls are TRBV5-4 and TRBJ2-3; 7 positions match TRBD1. V shed 2 bases and J 1 base; nucleotides not matched to a gene: 1. Germline V CDR1 and CDR2: SGHNT, YYREEE (reference sequence). This CDR3 is 14 amino acids long. The entire variable domain, with the rest obtained from reference TRBV5-4 and TRBJ2-3, is as follows: ETGVTQSPTHLIKTRGQQVTLRCSSQSGHNTVSWYQQALGQGPQFIFQYYREEENGRGNFPPRFSGLQFPNYSSELNVNALELDDSALYLCASSFGQGTDTQYFGPGTRLTVL.

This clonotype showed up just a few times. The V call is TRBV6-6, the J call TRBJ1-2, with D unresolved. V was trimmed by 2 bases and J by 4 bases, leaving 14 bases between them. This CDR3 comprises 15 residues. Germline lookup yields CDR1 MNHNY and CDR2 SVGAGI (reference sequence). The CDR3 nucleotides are TGTGCCAGCAGTTACCCCCAGGACGGCCTCTATGGCTACACCTTC. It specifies CASSYPQDGLYGYTF.

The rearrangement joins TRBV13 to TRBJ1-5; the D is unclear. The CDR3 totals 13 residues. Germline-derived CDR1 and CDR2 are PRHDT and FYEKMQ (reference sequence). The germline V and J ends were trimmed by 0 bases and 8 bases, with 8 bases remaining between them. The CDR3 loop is CASSLGRGEPQHF. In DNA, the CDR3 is TGTGCCAGCAGCTTAGGCCGAGGCGAGCCCCAGCATTTT.

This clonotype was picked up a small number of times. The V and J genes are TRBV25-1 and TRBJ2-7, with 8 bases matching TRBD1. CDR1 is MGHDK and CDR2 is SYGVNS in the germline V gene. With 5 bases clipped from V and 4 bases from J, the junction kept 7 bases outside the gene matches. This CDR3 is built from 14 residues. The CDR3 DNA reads TGTGCCAGCAGTACTCGACAGGGGAGGTACGAGCAGTACTTC. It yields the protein CASSTRQGRYEQYF.

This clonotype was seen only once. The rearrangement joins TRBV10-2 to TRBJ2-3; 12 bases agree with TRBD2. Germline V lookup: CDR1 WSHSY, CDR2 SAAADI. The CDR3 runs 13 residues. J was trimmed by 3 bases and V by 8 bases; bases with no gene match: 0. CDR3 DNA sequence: TGCGCCAGCGGACTAGCGGGAACAGATACGCAGTATTTT. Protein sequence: CASGLAGTDTQYF.

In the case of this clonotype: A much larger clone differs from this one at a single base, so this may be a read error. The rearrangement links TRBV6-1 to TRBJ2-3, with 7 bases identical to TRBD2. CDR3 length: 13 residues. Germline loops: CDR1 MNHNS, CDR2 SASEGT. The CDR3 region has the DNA TGTGTCAGCAGGCGGGAGCAGGCAGATACGCAGTATTTT. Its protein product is CVSRREQADTQYF.

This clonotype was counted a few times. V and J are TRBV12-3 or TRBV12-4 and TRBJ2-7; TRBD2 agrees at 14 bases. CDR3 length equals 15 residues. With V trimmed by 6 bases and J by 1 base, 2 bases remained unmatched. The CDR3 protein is CASSGLAGGSYEQYF. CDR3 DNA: TGTGCCAGCAGCGGACTAGCGGGGGGATCCTACGAGCAGTACTTC.

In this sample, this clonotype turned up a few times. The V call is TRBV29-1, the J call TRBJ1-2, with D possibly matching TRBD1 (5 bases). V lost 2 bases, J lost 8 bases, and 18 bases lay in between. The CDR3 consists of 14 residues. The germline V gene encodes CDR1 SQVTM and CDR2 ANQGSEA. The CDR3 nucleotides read TGCAGCGTTGAATCGTGGGGGGATGGAGGAGGCTACACCTTC. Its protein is CSVESWGDGGGYTF.

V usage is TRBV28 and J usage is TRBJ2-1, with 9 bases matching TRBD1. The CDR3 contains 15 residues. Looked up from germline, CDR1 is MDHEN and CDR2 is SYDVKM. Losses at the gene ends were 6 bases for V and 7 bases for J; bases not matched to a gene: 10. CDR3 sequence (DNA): TGTGCCAGCAGCCGGACAGGGGCCCTGCCAAATGAGCAGTTCTTC. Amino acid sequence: CASSRTGALPNEQFF. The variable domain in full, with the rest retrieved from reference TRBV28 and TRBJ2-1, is DVKVTQSSRYLVKRTGEKVFLECVQDMDHENMFWYRQDPGLGLRLIYFSYDVKMKEKGDIPEGYSVSREKKERFSLILESASTNQTSMYLCASSRTGALPNEQFFGPGTRLTVL.

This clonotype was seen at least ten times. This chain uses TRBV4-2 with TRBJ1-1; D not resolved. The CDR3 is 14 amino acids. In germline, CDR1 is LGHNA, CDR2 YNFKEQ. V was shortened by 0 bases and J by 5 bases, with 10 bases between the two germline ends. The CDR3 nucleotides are TGTGCCAGCAGCCAAGATACCGGGTATACTGAAGCTTTCTTT. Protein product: CASSQDTGYTEAFF.

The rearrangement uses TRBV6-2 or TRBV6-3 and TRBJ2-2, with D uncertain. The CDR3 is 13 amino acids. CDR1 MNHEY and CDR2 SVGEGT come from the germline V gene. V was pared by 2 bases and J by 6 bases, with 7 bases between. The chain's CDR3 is CASSYDGAGELFF. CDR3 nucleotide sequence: TGTGCCAGCAGTTACGACGGCGCCGGGGAGCTGTTTTTT.

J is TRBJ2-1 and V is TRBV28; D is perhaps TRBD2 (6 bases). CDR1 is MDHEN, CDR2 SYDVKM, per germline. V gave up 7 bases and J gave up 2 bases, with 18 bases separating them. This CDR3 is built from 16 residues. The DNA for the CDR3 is TGTGCCAGCACCGCTCTCCTAGCGAGGGCCTACAATGAGCAGTTCTTC. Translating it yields CASTALLARAYNEQFF.